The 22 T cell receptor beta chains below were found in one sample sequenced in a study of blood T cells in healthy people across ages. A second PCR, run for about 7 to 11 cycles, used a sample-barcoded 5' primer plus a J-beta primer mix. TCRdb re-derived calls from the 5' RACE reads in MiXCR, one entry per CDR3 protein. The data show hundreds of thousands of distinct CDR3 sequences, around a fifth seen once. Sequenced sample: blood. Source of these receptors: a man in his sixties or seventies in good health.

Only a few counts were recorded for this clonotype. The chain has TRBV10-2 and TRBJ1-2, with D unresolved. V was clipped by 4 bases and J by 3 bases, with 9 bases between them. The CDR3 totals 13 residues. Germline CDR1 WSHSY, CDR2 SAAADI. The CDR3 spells CASSAVTDYGYTF. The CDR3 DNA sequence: TGCGCCAGCAGTGCAGTGACGGACTATGGCTACACCTTC.

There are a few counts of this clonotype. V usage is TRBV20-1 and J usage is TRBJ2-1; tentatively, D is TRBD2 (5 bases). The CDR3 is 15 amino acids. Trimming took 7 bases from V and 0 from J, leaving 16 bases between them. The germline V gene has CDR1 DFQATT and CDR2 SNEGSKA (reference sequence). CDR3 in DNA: TGCAGTGTTTCGAATAGCGTATACTCCTACAATGAGCAGTTCTTC. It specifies CSVSNSVYSYNEQFF.

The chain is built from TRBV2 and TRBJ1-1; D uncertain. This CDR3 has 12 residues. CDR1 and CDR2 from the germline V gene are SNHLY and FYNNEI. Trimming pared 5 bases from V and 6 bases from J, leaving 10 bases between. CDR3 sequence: CASSPTRAEAFF. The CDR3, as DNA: TGTGCCAGCAGTCCCACCCGGGCTGAAGCTTTCTTT.

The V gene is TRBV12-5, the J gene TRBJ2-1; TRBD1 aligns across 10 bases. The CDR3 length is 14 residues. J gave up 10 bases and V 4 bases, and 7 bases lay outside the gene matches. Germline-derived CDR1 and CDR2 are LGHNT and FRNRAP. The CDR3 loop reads CASGWGTGAQEQFF. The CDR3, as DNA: TGTGCTAGTGGTTGGGGGACAGGGGCTCAGGAGCAGTTCTTC.

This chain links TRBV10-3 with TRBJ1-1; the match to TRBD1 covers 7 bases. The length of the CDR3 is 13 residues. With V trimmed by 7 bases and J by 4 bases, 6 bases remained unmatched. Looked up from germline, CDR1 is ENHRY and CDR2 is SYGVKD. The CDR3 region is CAITRDRATEAFF. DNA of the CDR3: TGTGCCATCACGCGCGACAGGGCCACTGAAGCTTTCTTT.

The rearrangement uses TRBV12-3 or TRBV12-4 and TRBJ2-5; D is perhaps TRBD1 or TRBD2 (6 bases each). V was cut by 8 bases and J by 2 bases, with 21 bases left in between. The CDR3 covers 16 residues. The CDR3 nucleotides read TGTGCCAGCGCGTTTACCACGGGGGCAACGCAAGAGACCCAGTACTTC. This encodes CASAFTTGATQETQYF.

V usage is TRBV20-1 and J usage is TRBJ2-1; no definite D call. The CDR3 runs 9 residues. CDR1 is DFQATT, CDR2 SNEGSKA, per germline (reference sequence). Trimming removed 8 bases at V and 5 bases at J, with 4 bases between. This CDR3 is CSIHNEQFF. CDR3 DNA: TGCAGTATCCACAATGAGCAGTTCTTC.

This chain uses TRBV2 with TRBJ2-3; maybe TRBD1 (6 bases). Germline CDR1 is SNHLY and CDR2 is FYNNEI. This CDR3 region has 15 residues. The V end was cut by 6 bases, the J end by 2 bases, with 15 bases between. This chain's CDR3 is CASSEQGGDTDTQYF. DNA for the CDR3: TGTGCCAGCAGCGAACAGGGTGGAGACACAGATACGCAGTATTTT.

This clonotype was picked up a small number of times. The DNA for the CDR3 is TGTGCCAGCAGGCGTGAGCTGGGGGAGACCCAGTACTTC. Translating it yields CASRRELGETQYF. This chain connects TRBV28 to TRBJ2-5; D unresolved. Between the trimmed V and J ends, which lost 6 bases and 5 bases, there was a span of 13 bases. Looked up from germline, CDR1 is MDHEN and CDR2 is SYDVKM. CDR3 size: 13 residues.

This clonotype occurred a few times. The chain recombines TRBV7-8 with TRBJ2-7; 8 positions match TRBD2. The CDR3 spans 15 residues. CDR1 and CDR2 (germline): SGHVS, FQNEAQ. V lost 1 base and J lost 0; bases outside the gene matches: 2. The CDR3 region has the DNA TGTGCCAGCAGCTTAGTAGGGACTAGCTCCTACGAGCAGTACTTC. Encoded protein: CASSLVGTSSYEQYF.

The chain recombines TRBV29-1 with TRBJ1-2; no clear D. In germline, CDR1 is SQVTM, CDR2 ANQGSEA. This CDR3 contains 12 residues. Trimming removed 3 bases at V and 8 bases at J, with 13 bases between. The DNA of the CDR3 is TGCAGCGTTGATCAGGAGCCCTGGGGCTACACCTTC. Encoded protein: CSVDQEPWGYTF.

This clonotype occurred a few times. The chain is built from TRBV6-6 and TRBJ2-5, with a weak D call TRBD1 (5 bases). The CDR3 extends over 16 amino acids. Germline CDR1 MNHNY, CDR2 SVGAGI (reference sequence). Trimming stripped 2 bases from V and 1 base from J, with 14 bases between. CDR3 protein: CASSYRRQNSQETQYF. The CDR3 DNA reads TGTGCCAGCAGTTACAGGCGACAGAACAGCCAAGAGACCCAGTACTTC.

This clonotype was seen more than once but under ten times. Here the CDR3 reads CASSLRVTAGQDEQFF. Written as DNA, the CDR3 is TGTGCCAGCAGCTTACGGGTTACAGCGGGCCAGGATGAGCAGTTCTTC. J is TRBJ2-1 and V is TRBV7-6, with D possibly matching TRBD2 (6 bases). The CDR3 consists of 16 residues. Germline V lookup: CDR1 SGHVS, CDR2 FNYEAQ. Between the trimmed V and J ends, which lost 2 bases and 8 bases, there was a span of 19 bases.

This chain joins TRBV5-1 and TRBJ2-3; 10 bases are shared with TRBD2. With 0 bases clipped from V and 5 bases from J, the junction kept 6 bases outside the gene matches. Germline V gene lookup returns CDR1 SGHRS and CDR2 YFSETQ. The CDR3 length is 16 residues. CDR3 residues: CASSLEISGGRDTQYF. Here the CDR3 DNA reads TGCGCCAGCAGCTTGGAGATTAGCGGGGGGAGAGATACGCAGTATTTT.

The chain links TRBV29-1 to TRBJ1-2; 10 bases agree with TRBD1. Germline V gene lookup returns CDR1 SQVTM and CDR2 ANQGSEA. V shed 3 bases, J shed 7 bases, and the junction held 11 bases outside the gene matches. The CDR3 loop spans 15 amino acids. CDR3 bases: TGCAGCGTTGATCCCTCGGGACAGGGGTACAGTGGCTACACCTTC. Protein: CSVDPSGQGYSGYTF.

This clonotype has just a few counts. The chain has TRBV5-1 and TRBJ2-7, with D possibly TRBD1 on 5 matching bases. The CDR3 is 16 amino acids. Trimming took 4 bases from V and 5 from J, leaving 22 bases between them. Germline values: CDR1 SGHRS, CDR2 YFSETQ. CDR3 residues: CASSPRAGQARHEQYF. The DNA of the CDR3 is TGCGCCAGCAGCCCGCGAGCAGGACAAGCAAGGCACGAGCAGTACTTC.

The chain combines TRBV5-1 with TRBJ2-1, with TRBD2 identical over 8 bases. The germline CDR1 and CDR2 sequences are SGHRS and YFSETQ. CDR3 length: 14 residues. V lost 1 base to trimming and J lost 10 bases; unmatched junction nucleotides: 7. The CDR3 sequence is CASSLQAGVSEQFF. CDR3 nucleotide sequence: TGCGCCAGCAGCTTGCAAGCGGGAGTCAGCGAGCAGTTCTTC. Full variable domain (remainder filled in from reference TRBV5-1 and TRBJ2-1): KAGVTQTPRYLIKTRGQQVTLSCSPISGHRSVSWYQQTPGQGLQFLFEYFSETQRNKGNFPGRFSGRQFSNSRSEMNVSTLELGDSALYLCASSLQAGVSEQFFGPGTRLTVL.

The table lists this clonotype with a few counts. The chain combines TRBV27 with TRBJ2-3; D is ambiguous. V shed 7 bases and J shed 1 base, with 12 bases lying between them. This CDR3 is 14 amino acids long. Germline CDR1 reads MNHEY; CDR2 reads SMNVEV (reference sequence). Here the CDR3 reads CASIPRWGTDTQYF. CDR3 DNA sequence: TGTGCCAGCATCCCCCGGTGGGGCACAGATACGCAGTATTTT.

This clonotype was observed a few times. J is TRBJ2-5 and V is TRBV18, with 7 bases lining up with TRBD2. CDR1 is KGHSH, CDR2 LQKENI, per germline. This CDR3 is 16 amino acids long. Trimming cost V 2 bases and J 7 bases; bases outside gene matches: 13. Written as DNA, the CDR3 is TGTGCCAGCTCACCAATCCGGGACTACCCACGGGGGACCCAGTACTTC. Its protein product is CASSPIRDYPRGTQYF. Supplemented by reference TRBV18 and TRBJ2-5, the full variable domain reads NAGVMQNPRHLVRRRGQEARLRCSPMKGHSHVYWYRQLPEEGLKFMVYLQKENIIDESGMPKERFSAEFPKEGPSILRIQQVVRGDSAAYFCASSPIRDYPRGTQYFGPGTRLLVL.

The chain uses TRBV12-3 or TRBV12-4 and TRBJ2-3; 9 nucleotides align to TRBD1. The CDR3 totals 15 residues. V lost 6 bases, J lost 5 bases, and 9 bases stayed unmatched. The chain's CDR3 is CASSSRDRARDTQYF. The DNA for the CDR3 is TGTGCCAGCAGCAGCCGGGACAGGGCCCGAGATACGCAGTATTTT.

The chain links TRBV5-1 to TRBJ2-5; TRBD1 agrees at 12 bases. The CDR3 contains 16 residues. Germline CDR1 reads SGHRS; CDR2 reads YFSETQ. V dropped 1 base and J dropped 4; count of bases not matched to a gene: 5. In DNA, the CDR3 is TGCGCCAGCAGCTTGAGAGGGACAGGGGGCACAGAGACCCAGTACTTC. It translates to CASSLRGTGGTETQYF.

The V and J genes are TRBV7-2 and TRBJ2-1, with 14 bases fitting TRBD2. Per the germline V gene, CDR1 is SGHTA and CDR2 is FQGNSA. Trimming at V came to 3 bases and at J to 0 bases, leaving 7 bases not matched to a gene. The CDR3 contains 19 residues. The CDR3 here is CASSFSGTSGSFSYNEQFF. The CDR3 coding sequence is TGTGCCAGCAGCTTCTCCGGGACTAGCGGGAGTTTCTCCTACAATGAGCAGTTCTTC.